Listed here is a single T cell receptor beta chain. This sample is part of a study of blood T cell repertoires in COVID-19. Study information: From the United States, Italy and Spain came samples of acute and convalescent COVID-19. Sample material is recorded as cDNA or gDNA derived from T cells, B-cell-depleted T cells, or PBMCs.

The junction had 3 bases not matched to a gene; V was cut back by 4 bases and J by 6 bases. The germline V gene has CDR1 LNHDA and CDR2 SQIVND (reference sequence). The CDR3 runs to 13 residues. Authors' methods: Amplified reference gene primers provided the basis for estimating nucleated cell counts. Measured with immunoSEQ multiplex PCR; TCRdb has only the in-frame clones, and not every one. V, J and clone size are taken as reported in that table, and D and trimming were inferred from the DNA itself. The sample holds 150,000 to 200,000 clones, about 81% seen once. The sequencing input was peripheral blood. The source of this sequence is a human donor in a cohort sampled during active COVID-19. V gene TRBV19 combines with J gene TRBJ1-2; 9 bases line up with TRBD1. CDR3 nucleotide sequence: TGTGCCAGTAGTACACAGGGGGCGAATGGCTACACCTTC. Translating gives CASSTQGANGYTF.